This T cell receptor (beta chain) comes out of a study of brain T cells in children with intractable seizures. With 1 base removed from V and 6 bases from J, the gap between germline ends came to 14 bases. From germline, CDR1 is KGHDR and CDR2 SFDVKD. This CDR3 is built from 15 residues. Using immunoSEQ multiplex PCR, the repertoire was profiled, and TCRdb retains in-frame clones only, with some absent. Here the sample spans approximately 330,000 clones, 93% being singletons. Regarding the study as a whole: Pre- and post-surgery blood differed in depth, so pre-surgery absences may be undersampling.

Note on this clone: The target antigen is unknown.

Documented time point: blood from clinic visit 5 months post-surgery; TSC patient then seizure free. Before surgery, patients took at least one anti-epileptic drug. The sequenced sample was peripheral blood, obtained less than 6 months after surgery. The TCR comes from a boy in the first two years of life with tuberous sclerosis and intractable seizures. The chain carries TRBV24-1 and TRBJ1-2; D is undetermined. CDR3 bases: TGTGCCACCAGTGATTTAGGGCGGGAGGCCAATGGCTACACCTTC. Protein sequence: CATSDLGREANGYTF.